This T cell receptor (beta chain) was sequenced in a study of cytomegalovirus exposure and HLA in healthy donors. General study findings and limits: In a later analysis, CMV-associated beta chains were mostly HLA-associated, it appeared. TCR beta V- and J-gene trimming, according to a later analysis, was linked to a missense DCLRE1C variant. For cytomegalovirus status, the classifier reportedly gave diagnoses with high specificity and sensitivity.

Amplification used 60 Vbeta primers and 13 Jbeta primers. The assay was immunoSEQ multiplex PCR, and TCRdb's table has in-frame clones only and misses some. The table shows 99,000 or so clones, with about 80% occurring only once. Notes on this clone: The antigen remains unidentified.

Germline V lookup: CDR1 SGHNT, CDR2 YENEEA. The CDR3 consists of 13 residues. V was cut by 7 bases and J by 3 bases, with 12 bases left in between. Unrecorded immune exposures were likely, despite nominal health at sampling. The specimen sequenced was PBMCs. The chain couples TRBV11-3 to TRBJ1-1; D is unresolved. The receptor was isolated from a man aged 40-55 years in good health and CMV-seropositive. CDR3 sequence: CASTYRGDTEAFF. The CDR3 coding sequence is TGTGCCAGCACCTATCGGGGAGACACTGAAGCTTTCTTT.